These 25 T cell receptor beta chains share one sample of origin, sequenced in a study of vaccination and CD4 T cells after COVID-19 (dated by TCRdb to between 2021 and 2024). Their target antigens are unknown. To prepare the library, PCR was applied. The listed sequencing device is Illumina iSeq 100. DNA from cultured CD4+ T cells was subjected to TCR sequencing with the Oncomine TCR Beta short-read assay at the Johns Hopkins FTIC core. The public sequencing data were trimmed at Q25 with fastp and processed into clonotypes with MiXCR by TCRdb, which kept only in-frame beta chains. Rows merge per CDR3 protein into single entries with the most common DNA and genes. For this sample there are about 3,500 distinct CDR3 sequences; about 20% appear just once. The ten largest clonotypes hold about 26% of the sample. The sample's treatment or condition, from its label and the paper: approximately 10-day PBMC culture with coronavirus spike peptide pools or control peptides (ViraFEST assay).

Sample: CD4+ T cells from blood, cultured in vitro. These receptors all come from a human donor who had recovered from COVID-19.

This sequence joins TRBV11-2 and TRBJ2-7, with 9 bases that match TRBD1. Germline CDR1 is SGHAT and CDR2 is FQNNGV. Trimming cost V 5 bases and J 6 bases; bases outside gene matches: 11. There are 15 residues in the CDR3. The CDR3 bases are TGTGCCAGCAGCACAGGACAGGGGCCCTCTTCCGAGCAGTACTTC. Protein sequence: CASSTGQGPSSEQYF.

The J gene is TRBJ2-3, the V gene TRBV7-3; maybe TRBD1 (6 bases). The CDR3 loop spans 14 amino acids. V lost 6 bases and J lost 0, with 10 bases in between. Germline V gene lookup returns CDR1 SGHTA and CDR2 FQGTGA. CDR3 DNA sequence: TGTGCCAGCAGGCATACAGGGAGCACAGATACGCAGTATTTT. It codes for CASRHTGSTDTQYF.

The chain links TRBV5-1 to TRBJ1-2; 9 bases align to TRBD1. V shed 4 bases and J 7 bases; nucleotides not matched to a gene: 11. The CDR3 consists of 15 residues. Germline values: CDR1 SGHRS, CDR2 YFSETQ. The CDR3 protein is CASSTLQGARGGYTF. The CDR3 nucleotides are TGCGCCAGCAGCACCTTACAGGGGGCGCGGGGTGGCTACACCTTC.

By frequency in the sample, this clonotype is medium-sized. The V and J genes are TRBV20-1 and TRBJ1-5; D not certain. The CDR3 covers 13 residues. CDR1 and CDR2 from the germline V gene are DFQATT and SNEGSKA (reference sequence). The V gene lost 0 bases and the J gene lost 5 bases, with 8 bases spanning the gap. CDR3 protein: CSARDAGDQPQHF. The DNA of the CDR3 is TGCAGTGCTAGAGATGCAGGAGATCAGCCCCAGCATTTT.

This clonotype was detected a few times. This chain connects TRBV12-3 or TRBV12-4 to TRBJ1-2; unclear D gene. This CDR3 has 13 residues. The V end was cut by 7 bases, the J end by 0 bases, with 9 bases between. The CDR3 sequence: CASTKTSNYGYTF. The CDR3 region has the DNA TGTGCCAGCACCAAGACTTCTAACTATGGCTACACCTTC.

Only a few counts were recorded for this clonotype. This sequence joins TRBV10-3 and TRBJ2-2; D possibly corresponds to TRBD2 (7 bases). From germline, CDR1 is ENHRY and CDR2 SYGVKD. With 4 bases removed from V and 7 bases from J, the gap between germline ends came to 19 bases. CDR3 length equals 16 residues. CDR3 bases: TGTGCCATCAGTGTCGTGGGGGGCTGGGAGGGCGGGGAGCTGTTTTTT. Its protein product is CAISVVGGWEGGELFF.

This clonotype was counted a single time. The rearrangement joins TRBV10-3 to TRBJ1-5; 9 bases align to TRBD1. This CDR3 has 21 residues. The V segment lost 0 bases and the J segment 1 base; nucleotides outside the gene matches: 16. Germline CDR1 and CDR2: ENHRY and SYGVKD. The CDR3: CAISESPVGQGKFASNQPQHF. The CDR3 DNA reads TGTGCCATCAGTGAGTCTCCGGTCGGACAGGGGAAGTTTGCGAGCAATCAGCCCCAGCATTTT.

This clonotype came up a few times. The CDR3 DNA sequence: TGTGCCACCAGCAGAGATGCAAGGATTCTAGCCAAAAACATTCAGTACTTC. Encoded protein: CATSRDARILAKNIQYF. The chain uses TRBV15 and TRBJ2-4; D remains unclear. The CDR3 length is 17 residues. The germline V and J ends were trimmed by 0 bases and 0 bases, with 12 bases remaining between them. CDR1 LNHNV and CDR2 YYDKDF come from the germline V gene (reference sequence).

CDR3 loop: CASSLEGQNRGYGYTF. The CDR3 DNA is TGCGCCAGCAGCTTGGAGGGTCAAAATCGGGGCTATGGCTACACCTTC. J is TRBJ1-2 and V is TRBV5-1; D gene uncertain. Germline loops: CDR1 SGHRS, CDR2 YFSETQ. Trimming took off 0 bases at V and 4 bases at J, with 16 bases between the two ends. This CDR3 has 16 residues.

This chain uses TRBV7-9 with TRBJ2-7; the match to TRBD2 covers 10 bases. The J segment lost 6 bases and the V segment lost 1 base, leaving 9 bases of the junction unmatched. The CDR3 runs 16 residues. The germline V gene has CDR1 SEHNR and CDR2 FQNEAQ (reference sequence). For the CDR3, the DNA is TGTGCCAGCAGCTTAGTGGGAGCGGGGGGGCCCCTCGAGCAGTACTTC. This sequence encodes CASSLVGAGGPLEQYF.

The chain employs TRBV20-1 and TRBJ2-5; possibly TRBD1 for D (5 bases). The CDR3 extends over 14 amino acids. Deletions cut 5 bases from V and 0 bases from J, with 13 bases between. Germline values: CDR1 DFQATT, CDR2 SNEGSKA (reference sequence). CDR3 sequence reads: CSASRAGYQETQYF. CDR3 DNA sequence: TGCAGTGCTTCCAGGGCAGGTTACCAAGAGACCCAGTACTTC.

This sequence joins TRBV2 and TRBJ1-4; D is unclear. Looked up from germline, CDR1 is SNHLY and CDR2 is FYNNEI. The CDR3 is 12 amino acids. V was pared by 7 bases and J by 6 bases, with 9 bases between. Here the CDR3 reads CASKDGHEKLFF. The CDR3 DNA sequence: TGTGCCAGCAAAGACGGTCATGAAAAACTGTTTTTT.

The gene calls are TRBV20-1 and TRBJ1-1; D uncertain. V was shortened by 2 bases and J by 1 base, with 2 bases between the two germline ends. From germline, CDR1 is DFQATT and CDR2 SNEGSKA (reference sequence). The CDR3 totals 11 residues. DNA of the CDR3: TGCAGTGCTAGACAGAACACTGAAGCTTTCTTT. As protein: CSARQNTEAFF.

The chain is built from TRBV6-1 and TRBJ1-1; D gene ambiguous. Germline V lookup: CDR1 MNHNS, CDR2 SASEGT. Trimming removed 7 bases at V and 0 bases at J, with 12 bases between. The CDR3 is 14 residues long. The CDR3: CASIRGLLNTEAFF. CDR3 sequence (DNA): TGTGCCAGCATTCGCGGACTATTGAACACTGAAGCTTTCTTT.

This chain uses TRBV5-1 with TRBJ1-1, with TRBD1 identical over 9 bases. The V gene end was trimmed by 3 bases and the J gene end by 11 bases; junction bases not matched to a gene: 5. This CDR3 contains 12 residues. Germline V gives CDR1 SGHRS, CDR2 YFSETQ. The CDR3 bases are TGCGCCAGCAGCTCCGGACAGGGGACGGCTTTCTTT. Its protein product is CASSSGQGTAFF.

Points on this clonotype: It may be a read error: a sequence one base away is much more abundant. The CDR3 DNA reads as TGCAGTGCCCGACTAGCGGGACGGTACGAGCGGTACTTC. This translates into CSARLAGRYERYF. The V and J genes are TRBV20-1 and TRBJ2-7; 11 bases fit TRBD2. Per germline, CDR1 DFQATT and CDR2 SNEGSKA (reference sequence). The CDR3 loop spans 13 amino acids.

This clonotype was recorded a few times. The rearrangement links TRBV20-1 to TRBJ1-4; TRBD1 matches 8 bases. The CDR3 sequence is 12 residues long. Germline V gene lookup returns CDR1 DFQATT and CDR2 SNEGSKA (reference sequence). CDR3 bases: TGCAGCTGCAGGGGGCTAGGGGAAAAACTGTTTTTT. Residues: CSCRGLGEKLFF.

This clonotype occurred a few times. The rearrangement joins TRBV30 to TRBJ2-5, with 9 positions matching TRBD1. V lost 5 bases and J lost 2; bases outside the gene matches: 6. The CDR3 covers 14 residues. The germline CDR1 and CDR2 sequences are GTSNPN and SVGIG (reference sequence). This CDR3 reads CAWGQGNRQETQYF. For the CDR3, the DNA is TGTGCCTGGGGACAGGGGAATAGACAAGAGACCCAGTACTTC.

The chain uses TRBV19 and TRBJ2-2; 9 bases agree with TRBD2. V shed 6 bases and J 5 bases; nucleotides not matched to a gene: 7. The germline V gene encodes CDR1 LNHDA and CDR2 SQIVND (reference sequence). The CDR3 loop spans 15 amino acids. This CDR3 is CASSSGLASTGELFF. The CDR3 DNA sequence: TGTGCCAGTAGCTCGGGACTAGCATCGACCGGGGAGCTGTTTTTT. Combining the CDR3 with reference TRBV19 and TRBJ2-2 gives the whole variable domain DGGITQSPKYLFRKEGQNVTLSCEQNLNHDAMYWYRQDPGQGLRLIYYSQIVNDFQKGDIAEGYSVSREKKESFPLTVTSAQKNPTAFYLCASSSGLASTGELFFGEGSRLTVL.

This clonotype was seen more than once but under ten times. The V and J genes are TRBV21-1 and TRBJ2-1; the D call TRBD1 from the table was never checked on the DNA. TRBV21-1 is labeled a pseudogene. The CDR3 spans 15 residues. CDR3 residues: CASSKGDNSYNEQFF. The CDR3 region has the DNA TGTGCCAGCAGCAAAGGGGACAACTCCTACAATGAGCAGTTCTTC.

By share, this clonotype ranks as medium-sized (0.01 to 0.1%). The chain uses TRBV6-1 and TRBJ2-3; tentative D call: TRBD2 (8 bases). The CDR3 extends over 16 amino acids. Per the germline V gene, CDR1 is MNHNS and CDR2 is SASEGT. V lost 5 bases to trimming and J lost 6 bases, with 21 bases between them. CDR3 residues: CASSRGGGGLGDTQYF. CDR3 DNA sequence: TGTGCCAGCAGTAGAGGGGGCGGGGGGCTTGGCGATACGCAGTATTTT.

The V call is TRBV30, the J call TRBJ1-2; tentative D call: TRBD1 (5 bases). Per the germline V gene, CDR1 is GTSNPN and CDR2 is SVGIG (reference sequence). V was trimmed by 2 bases and J by 3 bases, leaving 13 bases between them. The CDR3 runs to 14 residues. In DNA, the CDR3 is TGTGCCTGGAGTTTGGGGGAGGGAGACTATGGCTACACCTTC. Translating gives CAWSLGEGDYGYTF.

This clonotype was counted only a few times. This chain connects TRBV30 to TRBJ1-5; TRBD1 is a possible D gene (5 bases). CDR1 and CDR2 from the germline V gene are GTSNPN and SVGIG (reference sequence). The CDR3 runs to 17 residues. Between the trimmed V and J ends, which lost 1 base and 1 base, there was a span of 17 bases. CDR3 sequence: CAWSAGRVRGSNQPQHF. In DNA, the CDR3 is TGTGCCTGGAGTGCCGGCAGGGTCCGAGGGAGCAATCAGCCCCAGCATTTT.

By share, this clonotype counts as medium-sized (0.01 to 0.1%). The chain combines TRBV18 with TRBJ1-1; 9 positions match TRBD1. This CDR3 has 14 amino acids. The V gene's germline CDR1 is KGHSH and CDR2 LQKENI. V shed 5 bases and J 8 bases; nucleotides not matched to a gene: 9. The CDR3 protein is CASSSGTGSVEAFF. CDR3 DNA sequence: TGTGCCAGCTCATCCGGGACAGGGTCGGTGGAAGCTTTCTTT. The whole variable domain, filled in from reference TRBV18 and TRBJ1-1, reads NAGVMQNPRHLVRRRGQEARLRCSPMKGHSHVYWYRQLPEEGLKFMVYLQKENIIDESGMPKERFSAEFPKEGPSILRIQQVVRGDSAAYFCASSSGTGSVEAFFGQGTRLTVV.

J is TRBJ2-1 and V is TRBV7-9; TRBD2 aligns across 9 bases. The ends lost 5 bases at V and 5 bases at J; junction bases unmatched: 7. This CDR3 has 15 residues. The germline CDR1 and CDR2 sequences are SEHNR and FQNEAQ (reference sequence). The CDR3 nucleotides are TGTGCCAGCAGCCTAAGCGGGGGGCTAAACAATGAGCAGTTCTTC. Translated, it gives CASSLSGGLNNEQFF.